This T cell receptor (beta chain) is drawn from a study of T cells in women clearing cervical HPV infection. Study-level background: No precancer developed; the control's incident HPV16 infection cleared within 12 months. Case blood drawn at lesion detection; control blood after infection cleared.

Profiled with immunoSEQ multiplex PCR; TCRdb holds only in-frame clones, not every one. Across about 14,000 clones, the top ten clones capture around 21% of the sample. V was cut by 3 bases and J by 2 bases, with 16 bases left in between. Germline V gene data show CDR1 as SGHVS and CDR2 as FNYEAQ. The CDR3 contains 16 residues. As regards this clone: No antigen is known for it. The read ends 3 residues early relative to the CDR3; the germline J gene fills the gap.

Notes on the study in general: TRBV6-7 abundance was lower in cases than controls (around 0.1% versus 0.15%).

This TCR was recovered from a woman aged 18-70 years with a cervical HPV16 infection that either progressed to CIN3+ or cleared (not recorded which). The rearrangement links TRBV7-6 to TRBJ1-1; D possibly corresponds to TRBD1 (5 bases). Sequencing used blood buffy coat. Partial CDR3 DNA: TGTGCCAGCAGCTTTCGGCAGGGCCCGAGAAACACTGAA. Amino acid sequence: CASSFRQGPRNTE. The entire CDR3 protein is CASSFRQGPRNTEAFF.